This TCR beta chain was documented in a study of blood T cells in healthy people across ages. This clonotype was counted many times. Its antigen is unknown. Study outcomes and limitations: TCR beta diversity per million T cells fell roughly linearly with age.

Peripheral blood samples of around 9.5 milliliters were drawn from each donor. CDR3 length equals 14 residues. The germline CDR1 and CDR2 sequences are MGHRA and YSYEKL. V was cut by 5 bases and J by 0 bases, with 9 bases left in between. Using a J-beta primer mix together with a sample-barcoded 5' primer, a second PCR was run for about 6 to 12 cycles. A template-switch adaptor with 12 random nucleotides tagged each cDNA molecule. TCRdb passed the 5' RACE reads through MiXCR, listing each CDR3 protein once. In the table there are roughly 1.6 million distinct CDR3 sequences, roughly 32% of which are singletons.

This sequence joins TRBV4-1 and TRBJ2-3, with D possibly TRBD2 on 6 matching bases. This clonotype originated in a woman in her thirties in good health. Sequenced sample: blood. CDR3 amino acids: CASSGTLSTDTQYF. DNA for the CDR3: TGCGCCAGCAGCGGGACTCTAAGCACAGATACGCAGTATTTT.